These 15 T cell receptor beta chains originate from one sample sequenced in a study of graft-versus-host responses after intestinal transplantation. Using immunoSEQ multiplex PCR, the repertoire was profiled, and TCRdb retains in-frame clones only, with some absent. The table has more than 15,000 clones, approximately 86% seen once. Sequenced material: bone marrow, taken roughly 130 days after transplant. The receptors were gathered from a human patient who received an intestinal transplant, so some T cells may come from the graft donor.

CDR3 bases: TGTGCCAGCAGCTCCCCCCCGGCAGGGATGTACGAGCAGTACTTC. Translating it yields CASSSPPAGMYEQYF. The chain employs TRBV5-4 and TRBJ2-7; a possible D gene is TRBD1 (5 bases). The V end was cut by 3 bases, the J end by 4 bases, with 17 bases between. Looked up from germline, CDR1 is SGHNT and CDR2 is YYREEE (reference sequence). The CDR3 loop spans 15 amino acids. Together with reference TRBV5-4 and TRBJ2-7, the CDR3 gives the full variable domain: ETGVTQSPTHLIKTRGQQVTLRCSSQSGHNTVSWYQQALGQGPQFIFQYYREEENGRGNFPPRFSGLQFPNYSSELNVNALELDDSALYLCASSSPPAGMYEQYFGPGTRLTVT.

CDR3 sequence reads: CAWSPHPGRQTYEQYF. The DNA of the CDR3 is TGTGCCTGGAGTCCTCACCCGGGCAGACAGACCTACGAGCAGTACTTC. The chain recombines TRBV30 with TRBJ2-7, with D possibly TRBD1 on 5 matching bases. The CDR3 length is 16 residues. The V end was cut by 2 bases, the J end by 2 bases, with 19 bases between. In germline, CDR1 is GTSNPN, CDR2 SVGIG (reference sequence).

The chain employs TRBV6-5 and TRBJ2-7, with a tentative D call TRBD1 (5 bases). Trimming stripped 6 bases from V and 3 bases from J, with 9 bases between. The CDR3 consists of 12 residues. CDR1 MNHEY and CDR2 SVGAGI come from the germline V gene. The CDR3, as DNA: TGTGCCAGCAGCCTCGACAGCTACGAGCAGTACTTC. Its protein is CASSLDSYEQYF.

The rearrangement joins TRBV5-1 to TRBJ2-7; perhaps TRBD1 as D (6 bases). Trimming stripped 0 bases from V and 1 base from J, with 11 bases between. The length of the CDR3 is 15 residues. The germline CDR1 and CDR2 sequences are SGHRS and YFSETQ. The CDR3 sequence is CASSLAQGMSYEQYF. The CDR3 DNA reads TGCGCCAGCAGCTTGGCGCAGGGGATGTCCTACGAGCAGTACTTC.

This clone was found a few times. The chain couples TRBV2 to TRBJ1-4; weak D call: TRBD1 (5 bases). CDR1 SNHLY and CDR2 FYNNEI come from the germline V gene. CDR3 length equals 12 residues. With 3 bases removed from V and 11 bases from J, the gap between germline ends came to 10 bases. CDR3 sequence (DNA): TGTGCCAGCAGTGAGTTAGGGACGAAACTGTTTTTT. It is translated as CASSELGTKLFF. Complete variable domain (other parts from reference TRBV2 and TRBJ1-4): EPEVTQTPSHQVTQMGQEVILRCVPISNHLYFYWYRQILGQKVEFLVSFYNNEISEKSEIFDDQFSVERPDGSNFTLKIRSTKLEDSAMYFCASSELGTKLFFGSGTQLSVL.

The chain links TRBV11-3 to TRBJ2-1; maybe TRBD1 (6 bases). Trimming removed 5 bases at V and 6 bases at J, with 14 bases between. The CDR3 extends over 14 amino acids. In germline, CDR1 is SGHNT, CDR2 YENEEA. CDR3 nucleotides: TGTGCCAGCAGCCCCGGGGACACACCCAATGAGCAGTTCTTC. As protein: CASSPGDTPNEQFF. Looking up the rest from reference TRBV11-3 and TRBJ2-1 gives the full variable domain: EAGVVQSPRYKIIEKKQPVAFWCNPISGHNTLYWYLQNLGQGPELLIRYENEEAVDDSQLPKDRFSAERLKGVDSTLKIQPAELGDSAVYLCASSPGDTPNEQFFGPGTRLTVL.

In its sample, this clone was seen once. The rearrangement uses TRBV6-4 and TRBJ2-7; no clear D gene. CDR3 length equals 14 residues. The V and J ends lost 5 bases and 0 bases respectively, with 11 bases between them. CDR1 and CDR2 (germline): MRHNA, SNTAGT. CDR3 residues: CASSYSDGSYEQYF. The CDR3, as DNA: TGTGCCAGCAGTTATTCGGACGGCTCCTACGAGCAGTACTTC.

The rearrangement links TRBV18 to TRBJ2-1, with 15 bases lining up with TRBD2. CDR1 is KGHSH and CDR2 is LQKENI in the germline V gene. The ends lost 1 base at V and 9 bases at J; junction bases unmatched: 4. This CDR3 region has 16 residues. The CDR3 region has the DNA TGTGCCAGCTCACCACGGACTAGCGGGAGGGACGGTGAGCAGTTCTTC. This translates into CASSPRTSGRDGEQFF.

This clone has more than one count but fewer than ten. V and J are TRBV18 and TRBJ1-2; 8 bases line up with TRBD1. The CDR3 is 13 amino acids. Germline V gives CDR1 KGHSH, CDR2 LQKENI. The J segment lost 2 bases and the V segment lost 4 bases, leaving 0 bases of the junction unmatched. The CDR3 here is CASSRQGNYGYTF. DNA for the CDR3: TGTGCCAGCTCACGACAGGGGAACTATGGCTACACCTTC.

CDR3 amino acids: CSAFSNEQFF. The CDR3 DNA reads TGCAGTGCCTTTTCCAATGAGCAGTTCTTC. The chain has TRBV20-1 and TRBJ2-1; D remains unclear. This CDR3 contains 10 residues. Germline lookup yields CDR1 DFQATT and CDR2 SNEGSKA (reference sequence). Trimming stripped 6 bases from V and 6 bases from J, with 6 bases between.

The chain is built from TRBV12-2 and TRBJ1-2. TRBV12-2 is termed a pseudogene. The CDR3 is 18 amino acids. The CDR3 sequence is CASRLGALGTPYSYGYTF. The CDR3, as DNA: TGTGCAAGTCGCTTAGGAGCTCTCGGGACCCCATACTCCTATGGCTACACCTTC.

This clone was observed once. The chain couples TRBV5-5 to TRBJ1-5; 7 bases fit TRBD1. Germline CDR1 is SGHKS and CDR2 is YYEKEE (reference sequence). This CDR3 region has 15 residues. With V trimmed by 0 bases and J by 4 bases, 4 bases remained unmatched. The CDR3 is CASSLEGQKNQPQHF. In DNA form, the CDR3 reads TGTGCCAGCAGCTTGGAGGGACAGAAGAATCAGCCCCAGCATTTT.

The chain employs TRBV6-9 and TRBJ1-4; 7 bases fit TRBD1. Trimming removed 3 bases from V and 11 bases from J; junction bases left unmatched: 9. The CDR3 is 14 amino acids. Germline V gene data show CDR1 as MNHGY and CDR2 as SVAAGI. The chain's CDR3 is CASSYFSTGDKLFF. CDR3 coding DNA: TGTGCCAGCAGTTACTTTTCCACAGGGGACAAACTGTTTTTT.

This chain links TRBV5-1 with TRBJ1-1; TRBD1 aligns across 7 bases. With V trimmed by 0 bases and J by 6 bases, 11 bases remained unmatched. The V gene's germline CDR1 is SGHRS and CDR2 YFSETQ. CDR3 size: 16 residues. The CDR3 nucleotides read TGCGCCAGCAGCTTGGGGGCGACAGGGTTTGACGCTGAAGCTTTCTTT. It translates to CASSLGATGFDAEAFF.

The chain uses TRBV7-8 and TRBJ1-2; D is possibly TRBD1 (5 bases). This CDR3 comprises 15 residues. From germline, CDR1 is SGHVS and CDR2 FQNEAQ. Trimming stripped 7 bases from V and 5 bases from J, with 20 bases between. CDR3: CASIGQGPVGYGYTF. CDR3 nucleotides: TGTGCCAGCATCGGGCAGGGCCCAGTAGGGTATGGCTACACCTTC.